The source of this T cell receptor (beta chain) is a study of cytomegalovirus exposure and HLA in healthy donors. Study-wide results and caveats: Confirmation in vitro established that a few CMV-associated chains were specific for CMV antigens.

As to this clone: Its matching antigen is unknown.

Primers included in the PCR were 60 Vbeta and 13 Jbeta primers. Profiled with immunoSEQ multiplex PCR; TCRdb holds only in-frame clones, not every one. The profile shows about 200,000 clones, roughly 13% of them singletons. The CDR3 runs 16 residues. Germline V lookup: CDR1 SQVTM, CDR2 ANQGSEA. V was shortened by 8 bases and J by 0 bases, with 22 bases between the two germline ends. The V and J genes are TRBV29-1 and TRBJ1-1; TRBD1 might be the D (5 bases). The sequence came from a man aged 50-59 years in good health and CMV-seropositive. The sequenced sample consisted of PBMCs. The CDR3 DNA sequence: TGCAGCCATGGAAAAGGAAGCGCAGGGATGAACACTGAAGCTTTCTTT. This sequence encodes CSHGKGSAGMNTEAFF.